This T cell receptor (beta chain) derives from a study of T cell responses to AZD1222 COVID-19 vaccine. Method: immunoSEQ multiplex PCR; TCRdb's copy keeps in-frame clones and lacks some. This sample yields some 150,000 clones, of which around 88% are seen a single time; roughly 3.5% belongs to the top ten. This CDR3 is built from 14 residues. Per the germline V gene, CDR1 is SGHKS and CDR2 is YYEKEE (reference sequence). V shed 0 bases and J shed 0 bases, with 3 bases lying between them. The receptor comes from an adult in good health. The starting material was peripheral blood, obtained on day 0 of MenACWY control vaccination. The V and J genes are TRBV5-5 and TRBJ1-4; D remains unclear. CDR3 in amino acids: CASSLESTNEKLFF. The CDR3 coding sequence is TGTGCCAGCAGCTTGGAGTCAACTAATGAAAAACTGTTTTTT. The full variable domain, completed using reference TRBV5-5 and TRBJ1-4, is DAGVTQSPTHLIKTRGQQVTLRCSPISGHKSVSWYQQVLGQGPQFIFQYYEKEERGRGNFPDRFSARQFPNYSSELNVNALLLGDSALYLCASSLESTNEKLFFGSGTQLSVL.